Listed here are 27 T cell receptor beta chains from one sample, sequenced in a study of blood T cell repertoires in COVID-19. Profiled with immunoSEQ multiplex PCR; TCRdb holds only in-frame clones, not every one. This sample has around 93,000 clones, with over 70% found just once. The material sequenced was peripheral blood. These receptors originate from a man older than 75 with acute or convalescent COVID-19.

The chain links TRBV10-3 to TRBJ2-3; tentative D call: TRBD2 (5 bases). Trimming took 3 bases from V and 2 from J, leaving 15 bases between them. Germline V lookup: CDR1 ENHRY, CDR2 SYGVKD. CDR3 length: 16 residues. DNA of the CDR3: TGTGCCATCAGTGACGAACTAGTGGGATCCACAGATACGCAGTATTTT. Its translation: CAISDELVGSTDTQYF.

The chain recombines TRBV15 with TRBJ2-1; TRBD2 agrees at 9 bases. This CDR3 has 16 residues. V shed 2 bases, J shed 9 bases, and the junction held 11 bases outside the gene matches. Germline V gene sequence: CDR1 LNHNV, CDR2 YYDKDF (reference sequence). The CDR3 protein is CATSRPPGGGALEQFF. The CDR3 bases are TGTGCCACCAGCAGACCCCCGGGCGGGGGGGCTCTTGAGCAGTTCTTC.

The chain recombines TRBV11-2 with TRBJ2-5; TRBD1 aligns across 9 bases. Germline V gene data show CDR1 as SGHAT and CDR2 as FQNNGV. The CDR3 runs to 15 residues. With V trimmed by 5 bases and J by 3 bases, 7 bases remained unmatched. CDR3: CASSRRRTGEETQYF. The CDR3, as DNA: TGTGCCAGCAGCCGAAGAAGGACAGGGGAAGAGACCCAGTACTTC. Full variable domain (remainder filled in from reference TRBV11-2 and TRBJ2-5): EAGVAQSPRYKIIEKRQSVAFWCNPISGHATLYWYQQILGQGPKLLIQFQNNGVVDDSQLPKDRFSAERLKGVDSTLKIQPAKLEDSAVYLCASSRRRTGEETQYFGPGTRLLVL.

This chain links TRBV9 with TRBJ1-5; the D is unclear. The CDR3 runs to 14 residues. From germline, CDR1 is SGDLS and CDR2 YYNGEE. Trimming cost V 0 bases and J 1 base, with 5 bases left between them. The CDR3 reads CASSVGGSNQPQHF. In DNA, the CDR3 is TGTGCCAGCAGCGTAGGAGGAAGCAATCAGCCCCAGCATTTT.

This chain connects TRBV6-2 or TRBV6-3 to TRBJ2-7; D perhaps matches TRBD1 (7 bases). V lost 5 bases and J 4 bases, leaving 12 bases between the germline ends. Per germline, CDR1 MNHEY and CDR2 SVGEGT. This CDR3 has 13 residues. CDR3 residues: CASSTTGRYEQYF. CDR3 in DNA: TGTGCCAGCAGTACGACAGGGAGGTACGAGCAGTACTTC.

The rearrangement links TRBV5-1 to TRBJ1-2, with D possibly TRBD1 on 6 matching bases. Trimming pared 3 bases from V and 6 bases from J, leaving 12 bases between. The germline CDR1 and CDR2 sequences are SGHRS and YFSETQ. This CDR3 is built from 13 residues. This CDR3 is CASSSGEGNGYTF. The CDR3, as DNA: TGCGCCAGCAGCTCAGGGGAGGGGAATGGCTACACCTTC.

This sequence joins TRBV6-5 and TRBJ2-5, with 7 bases identical to TRBD2. The CDR3 loop spans 14 amino acids. The V gene's germline CDR1 is MNHEY and CDR2 SVGAGI. Trimming at V came to 7 bases and at J to 5 bases, leaving 10 bases not matched to a gene. CDR3 sequence: CASMQQGGQETQYF. CDR3 coding DNA: TGTGCCAGCATGCAGCAGGGAGGGCAGGAGACCCAGTACTTC.

The V gene is TRBV3-1 (or the pseudogene TRBV3-2), the J gene TRBJ2-7; 7 nucleotides line up with TRBD2. The CDR3 covers 16 residues. Germline V gives CDR1 LGHDT, CDR2 YNNKEL (reference sequence). The junction had 10 bases not matched to a gene; V was cut back by 5 bases and J by 0 bases. In DNA form, the CDR3 reads TGTGCCAGCAGCAAAACCCCAGCGGGGACCTCCTACGAGCAGTACTTC. Translating gives CASSKTPAGTSYEQYF.

The chain employs TRBV4-1 and TRBJ1-4; weak D call: TRBD1 (5 bases). Germline CDR1 and CDR2: MGHRA and YSYEKL. Trimming pared 0 bases from V and 10 bases from J, leaving 18 bases between. The CDR3 contains 16 residues. CDR3 DNA sequence: TGCGCCAGCAGCCAAGATCTTCAGGGTTCGTACGGAAAACTGTTTTTT. Translating it yields CASSQDLQGSYGKLFF.

V gene TRBV24-1 combines with J gene TRBJ2-3; 11 nucleotides agree with TRBD1. The CDR3 is made up of 14 amino acids. Germline CDR1 reads KGHDR; CDR2 reads SFDVKD. Trimming at V came to 7 bases and at J to 5 bases, leaving 4 bases not matched to a gene. CDR3 sequence: CATSAGTGGDTQYF. CDR3 bases: TGTGCCACCAGCGCCGGGACAGGGGGAGATACGCAGTATTTT.

The gene calls are TRBV6-2 or TRBV6-3 and TRBJ2-1; TRBD2 matches 9 bases. Germline V gene data show CDR1 as MNHEY and CDR2 as SVGEGT. This CDR3 is built from 17 residues. The junction had 13 bases not matched to a gene; V was cut back by 2 bases and J by 8 bases. CDR3 DNA: TGTGCCAGCAGTTACCCGAAGGGTGCGGGGGGGCTTTATGAGCAGTTCTTC. Protein: CASSYPKGAGGLYEQFF.

The chain links TRBV10-1 to TRBJ1-1, with D uncertain. The V gene's germline CDR1 is WNHNN and CDR2 SYGVQD (reference sequence). V was pared by 3 bases and J by 10 bases, with 9 bases between. The CDR3 length is 11 residues. The CDR3 DNA reads TGCGCCAGCAGTGAAGAGGGTCGAGCTTTCTTT. It encodes CASSEEGRAFF.

This chain's CDR3 is CASSEESPIVNTEAFF. CDR3 nucleotide sequence: TGTGCCAGCAGTGAAGAAAGCCCAATTGTGAACACTGAAGCTTTCTTT. This rearrangement joins TRBV2 to TRBJ1-1; D not resolved. CDR1 and CDR2 from the germline V gene are SNHLY and FYNNEI. Trimming stripped 1 base from V and 0 bases from J, with 12 bases between. This CDR3 has 16 amino acids.

The chain recombines TRBV7-2 with TRBJ2-1; perhaps TRBD1 as D (6 bases). The CDR3 consists of 15 residues. Germline V lookup: CDR1 SGHTA, CDR2 FQGNSA. The V gene lost 3 bases and the J gene lost 10 bases, with 19 bases spanning the gap. CDR3 sequence reads: CASSFIAFSTGEQFF. The DNA of the CDR3 is TGTGCCAGCAGCTTTATAGCGTTTTCCACAGGGGAGCAGTTCTTC. Complete variable domain (other parts from reference TRBV7-2 and TRBJ2-1): GAGVSQSPSNKVTEKGKDVELRCDPISGHTALYWYRQSLGQGLEFLIYFQGNSAPDKSGLPSDRFSAERTGGSVSTLTIQRTQQEDSAVYLCASSFIAFSTGEQFFGPGTRLTVL.

The CDR3 here is CASSQDPGSGSAGELFF. The DNA for the CDR3 is TGTGCCAGCAGCCAGGACCCGGGTAGCGGGAGTGCCGGGGAGCTGTTTTTT. The V call is TRBV4-2, the J call TRBJ2-2; 9 positions match TRBD2. The trim removed 3 bases at V and 6 bases at J, leaving 11 bases unmatched. The CDR3 contains 17 residues. CDR1 is LGHNA and CDR2 is YNFKEQ in the germline V gene.

The chain is built from TRBV19 and TRBJ2-7, with TRBD1 as a possible D gene (6 bases). V was cut by 4 bases and J by 4 bases, with 14 bases left in between. Germline V gene lookup returns CDR1 LNHDA and CDR2 SQIVND (reference sequence). This CDR3 comprises 14 residues. Here the CDR3 reads CASSTNTGRYEQYF. As DNA, the CDR3 is TGTGCCAGTAGTACTAATACAGGGAGATACGAGCAGTACTTC.

This chain links TRBV19 with TRBJ1-5, with a possible D match to TRBD1 (5 bases). The germline V gene has CDR1 LNHDA and CDR2 SQIVND (reference sequence). The V and J ends lost 0 bases and 7 bases respectively, with 10 bases between them. The CDR3 runs 14 residues. The CDR3 spells CASSIEGVRQPQHF. The CDR3 DNA is TGTGCCAGTAGTATAGAAGGGGTCCGCCAGCCCCAGCATTTT. Combining the CDR3 with reference TRBV19 and TRBJ1-5 gives the whole variable domain DGGITQSPKYLFRKEGQNVTLSCEQNLNHDAMYWYRQDPGQGLRLIYYSQIVNDFQKGDIAEGYSVSREKKESFPLTVTSAQKNPTAFYLCASSIEGVRQPQHFGDGTRLSIL.

This chain links TRBV11-2 with TRBJ2-3; possible D gene TRBD2, 6 bases. The germline V gene has CDR1 SGHAT and CDR2 FQNNGV. This CDR3 is 15 amino acids long. Trimming left V 3 bases short and J 2 bases short, with 12 bases between. CDR3 amino acids: CASSFRGMDTDTQYF. CDR3 bases: TGTGCCAGCAGCTTCCGGGGGATGGACACAGATACGCAGTATTTT.

V and J are TRBV11-3 and TRBJ1-6, with D perhaps matching TRBD1 (5 bases). In germline, CDR1 is SGHNT, CDR2 YENEEA. V lost 5 bases and J 13 bases, leaving 15 bases between the germline ends. There are 13 residues in the CDR3. CDR3 amino acids: CASSPGLAGPLHF. As DNA, the CDR3 is TGTGCCAGCAGCCCGGGACTCGCCGGGCCCCTCCACTTT.

The chain joins TRBV4-1 to TRBJ1-2, with TRBD1 matching over 7 bases. J lost 8 bases, V lost 3 bases, and 9 bases had no gene match. The CDR3 totals 14 residues. From germline, CDR1 is MGHRA and CDR2 YSYEKL. The CDR3 region has the DNA TGCGCCAGCAGCCACAAGGACAGGTTGGGAGGCTACACCTTC. This encodes CASSHKDRLGGYTF.

The V and J genes are TRBV5-1 and TRBJ2-2; TRBD2 is a possible D gene (8 bases). Germline-derived CDR1 and CDR2 are SGHRS and YFSETQ. The CDR3 is 18 residues long. Trimming removed 0 bases at V and 7 bases at J, with 22 bases between. The CDR3 DNA reads as TGCGCCAGCAGCTTGGCCTCATCCGGGAGGGGGCAAGGCGGGGAGCTGTTTTTT. Translating it yields CASSLASSGRGQGGELFF.

V usage is TRBV6-5 and J usage is TRBJ1-2; a weak D match, TRBD1 (5 bases). Trimming removed 8 bases from V and 4 bases from J, with 11 bases in between. CDR1 is MNHEY and CDR2 is SVGAGI in the germline V gene. The CDR3 contains 12 residues. CDR3 bases: TGTGCCAGCTATGACAGAAGCTATGGCTACACCTTC. Protein: CASYDRSYGYTF.

The rearrangement links TRBV28 to TRBJ2-4, with a weak D call TRBD2 (6 bases). CDR3 length equals 13 residues. V was pared by 5 bases and J by 7 bases, with 12 bases between. Per germline, CDR1 MDHEN and CDR2 SYDVKM. CDR3 sequence (DNA): TGTGCCAGCAGTCTGGGAGGAGTGAACATTCAGTACTTC. Encoded protein: CASSLGGVNIQYF.

V is TRBV5-1 and J is TRBJ1-2; D possibly corresponds to TRBD1 (6 bases). V lost 4 bases and J 4 bases, leaving 17 bases between the germline ends. The length of the CDR3 is 15 residues. CDR1 and CDR2 (germline): SGHRS, YFSETQ. Here the CDR3 DNA reads TGCGCCAGCAGCCCCTCGACAGGCGGCCCCTATGGCTACACCTTC. This gives the protein CASSPSTGGPYGYTF.

The chain joins TRBV10-3 to TRBJ2-3, with 9 positions matching TRBD2. This CDR3 is built from 17 residues. With 5 bases clipped from V and 0 bases from J, the junction kept 9 bases outside the gene matches. Germline CDR1 is ENHRY and CDR2 is SYGVKD. The CDR3, as DNA: TGTGCCATCAGTAAGCGGGGGGTCGCTACTAGCACAGATACGCAGTATTTT. Translation gives CAISKRGVATSTDTQYF.

The V call is TRBV5-1, the J call TRBJ1-1; D unresolved. CDR1 SGHRS and CDR2 YFSETQ come from the germline V gene. Trimming stripped 4 bases from V and 3 bases from J, with 10 bases between. The CDR3 consists of 13 residues. The CDR3 is CASSPSFDTEAFF. The CDR3 DNA follows: TGCGCCAGCAGCCCTAGTTTTGACACTGAAGCTTTCTTT.

The rearrangement uses TRBV19 and TRBJ1-5; TRBD1 matches 7 bases. The CDR3 totals 16 residues. V gave up 10 bases and J gave up 2 bases; unmatched junction bases: 14. Looked up from germline, CDR1 is LNHDA and CDR2 is SQIVND (reference sequence). For the CDR3, the DNA is TGTGCCACGACAGGGCCCCCAAGTAAGGGCAATCAGCCCCAGCATTTT. It is translated as CATTGPPSKGNQPQHF.